One sample yielded the 18 T cell receptor beta chains listed below, sequenced in a study of T cells after yellow fever vaccination. TCRdb reanalysed the 5' RACE reads using MiXCR and keeps one entry per CDR3 protein. The sample gives 250,000 to 400,000 distinct CDR3 sequences, 3.5% to 4.5% of which show up once; roughly 19% is in the top ten. The source material was PBMCs, sampled 15 days after the yellow fever booster vaccination. The receptor source for this set is a man aged 18 to 30 who received the YFV17D yellow fever vaccine.

This clonotype appeared many times. The chain couples TRBV7-2 to TRBJ2-3, with a tentative D call TRBD2 (5 bases). V shed 4 bases and J shed 0 bases, with 8 bases lying between them. The germline gives CDR1 SGHTA, CDR2 FQGNSA. The CDR3 totals 14 residues. DNA for the CDR3: TGTGCCAGCAGCTGGTGGGAGAGCACAGATACGCAGTATTTT. This encodes CASSWWESTDTQYF.

The V and J genes are TRBV2 and TRBJ2-7, with D unresolved. Deletions cut 6 bases from V and 0 bases from J, with 9 bases between. Looked up from germline, CDR1 is SNHLY and CDR2 is FYNNEI. The CDR3 length is 13 residues. CDR3 nucleotides: TGTGCCAGCAGCGGGCACCTCTCCTACGAGCAGTACGTC. It yields the protein CASSGHLSYEQYV.

The chain employs TRBV5-1 and TRBJ1-2, with 10 bases that match TRBD1. Per the germline V gene, CDR1 is SGHRS and CDR2 is YFSETQ. The CDR3 is 13 amino acids. Trimming cost V 7 bases and J 8 bases; bases outside gene matches: 8. For the CDR3, the DNA is TGCGCCAGCTCCCGGGACAGGGGCTCAGGCTACACCTTC. Its protein product is CASSRDRGSGYTF.

As DNA, the CDR3 is TGTGCCAGCAGTTTATTAGGGCCCCCGTCGGGTTCACCCCTCCACTTT. It yields the protein CASSLLGPPSGSPLHF. The rearrangement joins TRBV27 to TRBJ1-6; D is unresolved. The CDR3 totals 16 residues. The germline CDR1 and CDR2 sequences are MNHEY and SMNVEV (reference sequence). Trimming left V 1 base short and J 9 bases short, with 16 bases between.

This clonotype was recorded a few times. This chain joins TRBV5-1 and TRBJ2-1, with D hard to call. Germline V gene lookup returns CDR1 SGHRS and CDR2 YFSETQ. CDR3 length equals 13 residues. V was shortened by 2 bases and J by 6 bases, with 9 bases between the two germline ends. CDR3 region: CASSFIKGNEQFF. The CDR3 nucleotides are TGCGCCAGCAGCTTTATCAAGGGCAATGAGCAGTTCTTC. Full variable domain (missing parts from reference TRBV5-1 and TRBJ2-1): KAGVTQTPRYLIKTRGQQVTLSCSPISGHRSVSWYQQTPGQGLQFLFEYFSETQRNKGNFPGRFSGRQFSNSRSEMNVSTLELGDSALYLCASSFIKGNEQFFGPGTRLTVL.

The sample holds many counts of this clonotype. This rearrangement joins TRBV7-9 to TRBJ2-2, with D possibly being TRBD1 (6 bases). Per the germline V gene, CDR1 is SEHNR and CDR2 is FQNEAQ (reference sequence). CDR3 size: 15 residues. V lost 6 bases, J lost 5 bases, and 16 bases lay in between. The CDR3 loop reads CASRTRTERTGELFF. CDR3 bases: TGTGCCAGCAGAACTAGGACAGAGAGGACCGGGGAGCTGTTTTTT.

This clonotype was picked up a small number of times. The chain combines TRBV7-8 with TRBJ2-7; weak D call: TRBD1 (6 bases). Germline CDR1 SGHVS, CDR2 FQNEAQ. V lost 2 bases and J lost 0, with 8 bases in between. CDR3 size: 14 residues. The CDR3 DNA reads TGTGCCAGCAGCTTAAACAGGGCCTCCTACGAGCAGTACGTC. It encodes CASSLNRASYEQYV.

The chain couples TRBV7-2 to TRBJ1-5, with D possibly TRBD1 on 6 matching bases. V lost 4 bases to trimming and J lost 10 bases, with 20 bases between them. Germline V gene lookup returns CDR1 SGHTA and CDR2 FQGNSA. The CDR3 is made up of 15 amino acids. The CDR3: CASSSPTGLRGPQHF. CDR3 nucleotide sequence: TGTGCCAGCAGCTCCCCGACAGGCCTTAGAGGACCCCAGCATTTT.

This clonotype was recorded many times. The gene calls are TRBV6-1 and TRBJ2-3; D might be TRBD1 (6 bases). The CDR3 runs to 18 residues. V was clipped by 4 bases and J by 1 base, with 21 bases between them. Looked up from germline, CDR1 is MNHNS and CDR2 is SASEGT. The DNA for the CDR3 is TGTGCCAGCAGTGCCCCCCCCGAAGGACAGACTCGCACAGATACGCAGTATTTT. It is translated as CASSAPPEGQTRTDTQYF.

This clonotype was seen ten or more times. The gene calls are TRBV6-2 or TRBV6-3 and TRBJ2-2, with a weak D call TRBD1 (5 bases). CDR3 size: 17 residues. Germline CDR1 reads MNHEY; CDR2 reads SVGEGT. V was trimmed by 8 bases and J by 1 base, leaving 20 bases between them. In nucleotides, the CDR3 is TGTGCCAGCTATGCTCCCGAGACAGTGCGGAACACCGGGGAGCTGTTTTTT. Encoded protein: CASYAPETVRNTGELFF.

V usage is TRBV12-3 or TRBV12-4 and J usage is TRBJ1-2; weak D call: TRBD1 (5 bases). Trimming shortened V by 2 bases and J by 6 bases, and 10 bases separated the two germline ends. CDR3 length: 13 amino acids. The chain's CDR3 is CASSLSDNDGYTF. In DNA form, the CDR3 reads TGTGCCAGCAGTTTATCGGACAACGATGGCTACACCTTC.

The gene calls are TRBV27 and TRBJ1-2; D remains ambiguous. The CDR3 contains 14 residues. CDR1 is MNHEY, CDR2 SMNVEV, per germline (reference sequence). The V end lost 4 bases, the J end lost 4 bases, and 13 bases lay between the germline ends. The CDR3 region is CASSSYSGSYGYTF. In DNA form, the CDR3 reads TGTGCCAGCAGTTCATACTCGGGCTCCTATGGCTACACCTTC.

J is TRBJ2-3 and V is TRBV5-1; perhaps D is TRBD1 or TRBD2 (6 bases each). V lost 7 bases, J lost 2 bases, and 14 bases lay in between. In germline, CDR1 is SGHRS, CDR2 YFSETQ. CDR3 length: 14 amino acids. The CDR3 here is CASSTGGPTDTQYF. DNA for the CDR3: TGCGCCAGCTCAACCGGGGGCCCCACAGATACGCAGTATTTT.

This clonotype has a count of ten or more. This rearrangement joins TRBV7-6 to TRBJ1-1; D remains unclear. CDR3 length: 15 residues. Germline CDR1 and CDR2: SGHVS and FNYEAQ. The V and J ends lost 5 bases and 0 bases respectively, with 13 bases between them. The CDR3 loop reads CASSSSTALNTEAFF. Here the CDR3 DNA reads TGTGCCAGCAGCAGTTCGACGGCGTTGAACACTGAAGCTTTCTTT.

The CDR3 spells CSVVGGGADTQYF. The CDR3 coding sequence is TGCAGCGTTGTAGGCGGGGGGGCCGATACGCAGTATTTT. This chain joins TRBV29-1 and TRBJ2-3; 9 nucleotides align to TRBD2. The J segment lost 6 bases and the V segment lost 4 bases, leaving 5 bases of the junction unmatched. There are 13 residues in the CDR3. In germline, CDR1 is SQVTM, CDR2 ANQGSEA.

This clonotype turned up a few times. The rearrangement links TRBV25-1 to TRBJ2-7; D gene uncertain. Germline V gene sequence: CDR1 MGHDK, CDR2 SYGVNS. The CDR3 totals 13 residues. V was cut by 4 bases and J by 4 bases, with 11 bases left in between. CDR3 nucleotide sequence: TGTGCCAGCAGTGGGCCCCCCGGGTACGAGCAGTACTTC. Amino acids: CASSGPPGYEQYF.

This clonotype was detected ten times or more. The rearrangement joins TRBV11-2 to TRBJ1-1; no definite D call. CDR3 length: 16 amino acids. Germline CDR1 SGHAT, CDR2 FQNNGV. V dropped 4 bases and J dropped 0 bases, with 15 bases sitting between them. CDR3 sequence (DNA): TGTGCCAGCAGCTCGTGGTCCCACTTCATGAACACTGAAGCTTTCTTT. This sequence encodes CASSSWSHFMNTEAFF.

Ten or more counts support this clonotype. J is TRBJ2-4 and V is TRBV6-6; D call uncertain. Trimming took 2 bases from V and 0 from J, leaving 5 bases between them. The CDR3 contains 14 residues. Germline CDR1 MNHNY, CDR2 SVGAGI (reference sequence). CDR3 in DNA: TGTGCCAGCAGTTACGGGCTAGCCAAAAACATTCAGTACTTC. Translated, it gives CASSYGLAKNIQYF.